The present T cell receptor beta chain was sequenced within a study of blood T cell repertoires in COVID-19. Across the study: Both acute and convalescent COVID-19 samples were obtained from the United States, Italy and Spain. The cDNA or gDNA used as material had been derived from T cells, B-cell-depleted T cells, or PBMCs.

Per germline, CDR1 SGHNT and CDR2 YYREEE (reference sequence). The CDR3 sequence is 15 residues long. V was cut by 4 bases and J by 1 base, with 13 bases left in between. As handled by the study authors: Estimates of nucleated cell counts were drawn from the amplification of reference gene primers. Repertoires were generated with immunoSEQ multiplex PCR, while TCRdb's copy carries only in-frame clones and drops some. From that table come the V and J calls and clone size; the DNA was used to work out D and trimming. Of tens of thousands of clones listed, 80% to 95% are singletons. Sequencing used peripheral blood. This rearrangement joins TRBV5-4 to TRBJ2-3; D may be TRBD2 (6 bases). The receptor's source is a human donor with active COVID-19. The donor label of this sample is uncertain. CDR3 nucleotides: TGTGCCAGCAGCCTTAGGACGGGGGGCACAGATACGCAGTATTTT. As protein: CASSLRTGGTDTQYF.